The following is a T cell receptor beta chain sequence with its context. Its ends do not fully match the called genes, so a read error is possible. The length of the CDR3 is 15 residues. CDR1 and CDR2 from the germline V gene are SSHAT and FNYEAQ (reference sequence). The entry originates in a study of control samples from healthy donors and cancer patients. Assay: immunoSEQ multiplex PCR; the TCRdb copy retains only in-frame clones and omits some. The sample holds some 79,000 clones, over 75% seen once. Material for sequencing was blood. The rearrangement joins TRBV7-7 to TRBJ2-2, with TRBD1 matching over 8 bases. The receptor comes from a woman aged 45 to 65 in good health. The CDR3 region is CASSSGQVNTGELFF. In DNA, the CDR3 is TGTGCTAGCAGCTCGGGACAGGTGAACACCGGGGAGCTGTTTTTT.